This entry is about one T cell receptor beta chain. The CDR3 length is 14 residues. CDR1 and CDR2 from the germline V gene are MNHNS and SASEGT. With 3 bases clipped from V and 4 bases from J, the junction kept 5 bases outside the gene matches. The data were taken from a study of T cell changes during pregnancy in multiple sclerosis. TCRdb's table, derived via immunoSEQ multiplex PCR, lists solely in-frame clones and lacks some. Of roughly 35,000 clones listed, roughly 92% are singletons. This rearrangement joins TRBV6-1 to TRBJ1-2; 7 bases agree with TRBD1. Sequenced material: CD4+ T cells from peripheral blood mononuclear cells, taken in the third trimester of pregnancy. This TCR was sampled from a female donor in good health, enrolled as a control in a pregnancy study. In DNA form, the CDR3 reads TGTGCCAGCAGTGACACGGACAGGATCTATGGCTACACCTTC. Translation: CASSDTDRIYGYTF.